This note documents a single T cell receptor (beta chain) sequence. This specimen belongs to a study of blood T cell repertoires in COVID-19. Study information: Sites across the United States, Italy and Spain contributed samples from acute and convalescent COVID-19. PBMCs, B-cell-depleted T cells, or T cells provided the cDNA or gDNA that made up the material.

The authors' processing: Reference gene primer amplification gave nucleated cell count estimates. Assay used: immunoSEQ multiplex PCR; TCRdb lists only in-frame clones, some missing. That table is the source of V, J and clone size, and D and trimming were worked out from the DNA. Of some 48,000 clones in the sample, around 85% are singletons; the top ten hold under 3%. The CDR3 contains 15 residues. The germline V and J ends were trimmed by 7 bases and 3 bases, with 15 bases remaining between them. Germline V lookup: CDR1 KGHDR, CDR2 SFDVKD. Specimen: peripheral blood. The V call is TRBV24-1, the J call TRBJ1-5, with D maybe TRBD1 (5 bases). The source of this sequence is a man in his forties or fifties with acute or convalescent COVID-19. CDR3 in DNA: TGTGCCACCAGCCCCGGACACGGTTTCAATCAGCCCCAGCATTTT. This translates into CATSPGHGFNQPQHF.